This TCR beta chain is drawn from a study of blood T cell repertoires in COVID-19. The V end was cut by 0 bases, the J end by 1 base, with 15 bases between. Germline CDR1 reads LNHNV; CDR2 reads YYDKDF (reference sequence). CDR3 length: 17 amino acids. TCRdb's table, derived via immunoSEQ multiplex PCR, lists solely in-frame clones and lacks some. The table records 110,000 or so clones, about 88% of them present only once. The sequencing input was peripheral blood. The rearrangement uses TRBV15 and TRBJ1-1; no clear D gene. The clonotype originates from a man aged 35 to 55 with acute or convalescent COVID-19. CDR3 nucleotide sequence: TGTGCCACCAGCAGAGATAATTTCGGGGAGAAGAACACTGAAGCTTTCTTT. Its protein is CATSRDNFGEKNTEAFF.